Listed below are T cell receptor beta chains from one sample, sequenced in a study of blood T cell repertoires in COVID-19. The data were produced by immunoSEQ multiplex PCR, yet TCRdb's version contains in-frame clones alone and is incomplete. The sample lists some 64,000 clones, approximately 79% occurring once. The specimen was peripheral blood. All receptors come from a man aged 55 to 70 with acute or convalescent COVID-19. Each CDR3 is given with its conserved first and last residue. D genes are given only for firm matches. Rows give clone size only sometimes, using once, few, many, or a class for an expanded clone.

d_call clone_size j_call v_call cdr3_nt cdr3_aa
TRBD2 . TRBJ2-5 TRBV7-9 TGTGCCAGCAGCCGGGGACTAGAGGACTTC CASSRGLEDF
TRBD2 . TRBJ2-3 TRBV5-4 TGTGCCAGCAGCTTGGTTCTAGCGGGAGGGGATACGCAGTATTTT CASSLVLAGGDTQYF
TRBD1 . TRBJ2-5 TRBV24-1 TGTGCCACCAGTGATGCTACAGGACAGGGGGCCGAGACCCAGTACTTC CATSDATGQGAETQYF
TRBD1 . TRBJ1-1 TRBV14 TGTGCCAGCAGCCGCATAGCACAGGGGGCGCGACGAGGGAACACTGAAGCTTTCTTT CASSRIAQGARRGNTEAFF
TRBD1 . TRBJ1-4 TRBV4-2 TGTGCCAGCAGCCAAGCTACGGACAGGGGGGAAAAACTGTTTTTT CASSQATDRGEKLFF
. . TRBJ2-5 TRBV6-5 TGTGCCAGCACTACTCTGGAGACCCAGTACTTC CASTTLETQYF
. . TRBJ2-3 TRBV5-1 TGCGCCAGCAGCTTGGTTAACGGGAGAGCAGATACGCAGTATTTT CASSLVNGRADTQYF
. . TRBJ1-1 TRBV5-5 TGTGCCAGCAGCCCCCCGCCAGGGGACACTGAAGCTTTCTTT CASSPPPGDTEAFF
. . TRBJ2-7 TRBV5-1 TGCGCCAGCAGCTTGTGGGCCCTCGGGGATTCCCCTACCTACGAGCAGTACTTC CASSLWALGDSPTYEQYF
. . TRBJ1-2 TRBV6-2/TRBV6-3 TGTGCCAGCAGTGTAGCCAGGGTCGGTGACTATGGCTACACCTTC CASSVARVGDYGYTF
. . TRBJ1-2 TRBV6-5 TGTGCCAGCACTAGCTCCCCTAGTACGGGCTACACCTTC CASTSSPSTGYTF
TRBD1 . TRBJ2-5 TRBV29-1 TGCAGCGTTGAAAAAGGGACAGGGGAAGAAGAAGAGACCCAGTACTTC CSVEKGTGEEEETQYF
. . TRBJ1-5 TRBV10-2 TGCGCCAGCAGTGGGCTAAACAGGGACCAGCCCCAGCATTTT CASSGLNRDQPQHF
. . TRBJ1-4 TRBV23-1 TGCGCCAGCAGTCCTTCCCTAGGGGGGGTGGAAAAACTGTTTTTT CASSPSLGGVEKLFF
TRBD2 . TRBJ2-3 TRBV14 TGTGCCAGCAGCCAACGTGGTCTGGGACTAGCAGGGGTGTCGCAGTATTTT CASSQRGLGLAGVSQYF
. . TRBJ1-2 TRBV11-2 TGTGCCAGCAGCTTAGGACATAACTATGGCTACACCTTC CASSLGHNYGYTF
. . TRBJ2-2 TRBV5-5 TGTGCCAGCAGCTTGGGCAGGCCGAACACCGGGGAGCTGTTTTTT CASSLGRPNTGELFF
. . TRBJ1-3 TRBV28 TGTGCCAGCAGTGACTTGGAGATCCGAGGCGGCGACTCTGGAAACACCATATATTTT CASSDLEIRGGDSGNTIYF
TRBD2 . TRBJ2-7 TRBV10-3 TGTGCCATCAGTGAGTCGGGACTAGCGCGAAACTACGAGCAGTACTTC CAISESGLARNYEQYF
. . TRBJ2-2 TRBV23-1 TGCGCCAGCAGTCAATCGGGCGCAGAGGGCACCGGGGAGCTGTTTTTT CASSQSGAEGTGELFF
. once TRBJ2-1 TRBV20-1 TGCAGTGCTAGTTCTTACGGGAACATCGATGAGCAGTTCTTC CSASSYGNIDEQFF
. . TRBJ1-5 TRBV3-1/TRBV3-2 TGTGCCAGCAGCCAACGGGGGGGGGATCAGCCCCAGCATTTT CASSQRGGDQPQHF
. . TRBJ1-2 TRBV27 TGTGCCAGCAGTCGGGTCGGCATCGGTGGCTACACCTTC CASSRVGIGGYTF
. . TRBJ1-3 TRBV6-1 TGTGCCAGCAGTGAAGCGCGGGGAAACACCATATATTTT CASSEARGNTIYF
. . TRBJ1-6 TRBV21-1 TGTGCCAGCAGCCTATCCGGGACAACCTATAATTCACCCCTCCACTTT CASSLSGTTYNSPLHF
. . TRBJ2-3 TRBV5-4 TGTGCCAGCAGCTTGGGCAGGTTGAGGGGCACAGATACGCAGTATTTT CASSLGRLRGTDTQYF
TRBD2 once TRBJ2-7 TRBV24-1 TGTGCCACCAGTGAATGGACTAGCGGGAGATACGAGCAGTACTTC CATSEWTSGRYEQYF
TRBD1 . TRBJ2-3 TRBV9 TGTGCCAGCAGCGTAATGGGACAGAACACAGATACGCAGTATTTT CASSVMGQNTDTQYF
. . TRBJ2-1 TRBV9 TGTGCCAGCAGTTTCCGACTCGGTGAGCAGTTCTTC CASSFRLGEQFF
. few TRBJ1-1 TRBV5-1 TGCGCCAGCAGCTTGCGGGGAGGCACTGAAGCTTTCTTT CASSLRGGTEAFF
TRBD1 . TRBJ1-4 TRBV11-2 TGTGCCAGCAGCTGGGGGACAGCAACTAATGAAAAACTGTTTTTT CASSWGTATNEKLFF
TRBD1 . TRBJ2-5 TRBV24-1 TGTGCCACCAGTGATTTGAGCGCCCGGACAGGGGTGGAGACCCAGTACTTC CATSDLSARTGVETQYF
. few TRBJ1-6 TRBV21-1 TGTGCCAGCAGCAAAGGCGACAGGAGCCTTACGGCCCTCCACTTT CASSKGDRSLTALHF
TRBD1 . TRBJ2-7 TRBV19 TGTGCCAGTAGTAGAGCCTCCGGACAGGCCTACGAGCAGTACTTC CASSRASGQAYEQYF
. . TRBJ2-3 TRBV5-6 TGTGCCAGCAGCTCCCCTTCGGGATCCCTCACAGATACGCAGTATTTT CASSSPSGSLTDTQYF
TRBD2 . TRBJ2-1 TRBV7-9 TGTGCCAGCAGCACCTTGACTAGCGGTATCTCCTACAATGAGCAGTTCTTC CASSTLTSGISYNEQFF
TRBD1 . TRBJ2-3 TRBV18 TGTGCCAGCTCACTCCCGACAGGGGCCCTAGCGACAGATACGCAGTATTTT CASSLPTGALATDTQYF
. . TRBJ2-7 TRBV2 TGTGCCTGCAACAGGGATACCACCTACGAGCAGTACTTC CACNRDTTYEQYF
. . TRBJ2-5 TRBV19 TGTGCCAGTAGTCCCGGGATCACCGAGTACCAAGAGACCCAGTACTTC CASSPGITEYQETQYF
TRBD1 . TRBJ2-2 TRBV9 TGTGCCAGCAGCGACCCAGGGGGCGCGAACACCGGGGAGCTGTTTTTT CASSDPGGANTGELFF
TRBD1 . TRBJ1-2 TRBV18 TGTGCCAGCTCAAACCAGGGGGCGAACTATGGCTACACCTTC CASSNQGANYGYTF
TRBD2 . TRBJ2-1 TRBV4-1 TGCGCCAGCAGCCAAGTGATAGCGGGAAATGAGCAGTTCTTC CASSQVIAGNEQFF
TRBD2 . TRBJ2-7 TRBV11-2 TGTGCCAGCGCAATAAAGCTAGCGGGCCTCAACGAGCAGTACTTC CASAIKLAGLNEQYF
TRBD2 . TRBJ2-7 TRBV7-2 TGTGCCAGCAGCTTTACCAGCGGGAGGAACTACGAGCAGTACTTC CASSFTSGRNYEQYF
. few TRBJ1-2 TRBV25-1 TGTGCCAGCAGTCCCCGGGACACCGCTAGCTACACCTTC CASSPRDTASYTF
TRBD1 . TRBJ1-6 TRBV2 TGTGCCAGCAGCCGGGACAGTAATTCACCCCTCCACTTT CASSRDSNSPLHF
TRBD2 once TRBJ2-5 TRBV29-1 TGCAGCGTTGAAGAGGATCTAGCGGGAAGGACCCAGTACTTC CSVEEDLAGRTQYF
TRBD2 . TRBJ2-1 TRBV10-1 TGCGCCAGCAGTGGCACTAGCGGGATCTCTGCCTACAATGAGCAGTTCTTC CASSGTSGISAYNEQFF
TRBD1 . TRBJ1-5 TRBV29-1 TGCAGCGCTACACAGGGGGCTAATCAGCCCCAGCATTTT CSATQGANQPQHF
TRBD1 . TRBJ2-7 TRBV10-1 TGCGCCAGCAGCCGGACAGGGGATTCCTACGAGCAGTACTTC CASSRTGDSYEQYF
TRBD1 . TRBJ2-6 TRBV6-1 TGTGCCAGCAGTGAAGGGACAGGGGGTTCTGGGGCCAACGTCCTGACTTTC CASSEGTGGSGANVLTF
TRBD2 . TRBJ2-3 TRBV7-9 TGTGCCAGCAGCTTCCCCAGCGGGAGAGCGTCTAGCACAGATACGCAGTATTTT CASSFPSGRASSTDTQYF